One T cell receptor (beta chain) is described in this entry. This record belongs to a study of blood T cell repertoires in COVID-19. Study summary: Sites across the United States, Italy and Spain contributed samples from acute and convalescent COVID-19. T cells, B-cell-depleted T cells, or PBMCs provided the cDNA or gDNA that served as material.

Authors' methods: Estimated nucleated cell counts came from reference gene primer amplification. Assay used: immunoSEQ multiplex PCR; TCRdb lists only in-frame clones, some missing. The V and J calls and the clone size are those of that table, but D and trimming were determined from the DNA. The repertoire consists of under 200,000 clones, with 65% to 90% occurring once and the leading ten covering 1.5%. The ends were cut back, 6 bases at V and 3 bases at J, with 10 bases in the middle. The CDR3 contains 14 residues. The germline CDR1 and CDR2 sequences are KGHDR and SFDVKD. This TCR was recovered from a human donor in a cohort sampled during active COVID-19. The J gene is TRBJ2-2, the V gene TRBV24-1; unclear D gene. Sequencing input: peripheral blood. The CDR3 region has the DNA TGTGCCACCAGTCCAGAGCTAGACACCGGGGAGCTGTTTTTT. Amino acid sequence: CATSPELDTGELFF.